The 14 T cell receptor beta chains reported below all come from one sample, sequenced in a study of a mutant IDH1 vaccine in newly diagnosed glioma. Time point described: week 5, during vaccination. All doses held 300 ug of mutant IDH1 20-mer peptide, with topical imiquimod. Some clones are missing from TCRdb's copy, which holds only in-frame ones; the method was immunoSEQ multiplex PCR. The sample shows around 51,000 clones, roughly 78% of them seen only once. These receptors' antigens are unknown. Sequenced here: PBMCs, sampled from a glioma patient whose treatment included an IDH1 peptide vaccine. The receptors here all came from a middle-aged woman with glioma.

The CDR3 DNA follows: TGTGCCAGCAGTTTTACAATTAGCAATCAGCCCCAGCATTTT. Protein product: CASSFTISNQPQHF. V usage is TRBV27 and J usage is TRBJ1-5; D unclear. V was trimmed by 3 bases and J by 0 bases, leaving 6 bases between them. Germline CDR1 is MNHEY and CDR2 is SMNVEV (reference sequence). This CDR3 is built from 14 residues.

This clone came up once. The chain joins TRBV7-9 to TRBJ1-2; tentative D call: TRBD1 (5 bases). The germline V gene encodes CDR1 SEHNR and CDR2 FQNEAQ (reference sequence). This CDR3 region has 15 residues. V was clipped by 6 bases and J by 0 bases, with 14 bases between them. CDR3 sequence: CASRPTGPSNYGYTF. DNA for the CDR3: TGTGCCAGCAGACCCACGGGACCGTCTAACTATGGCTACACCTTC.

CDR3 sequence reads: CASSLTTGDRGYTF. CDR3 in DNA: TGCGCCAGCAGCTTGACAACAGGGGATCGGGGCTACACCTTC. The gene calls are TRBV5-1 and TRBJ1-2; 7 bases agree with TRBD1. This CDR3 region has 14 residues. J gave up 8 bases and V 1 base, and 8 bases lay outside the gene matches. CDR1 and CDR2 from the germline V gene are SGHRS and YFSETQ. Looking up the rest from reference TRBV5-1 and TRBJ1-2 gives the full variable domain: KAGVTQTPRYLIKTRGQQVTLSCSPISGHRSVSWYQQTPGQGLQFLFEYFSETQRNKGNFPGRFSGRQFSNSRSEMNVSTLELGDSALYLCASSLTTGDRGYTFGSGTRLTVV.

The rearrangement uses TRBV6-5 and TRBJ1-1; the match to TRBD1 covers 7 bases. Germline V gene data show CDR1 as MNHEY and CDR2 as SVGAGI. This CDR3 contains 14 residues. V shed 4 bases and J 5 bases; nucleotides not matched to a gene: 7. CDR3 nucleotides: TGTGCCAGCAGTTTCGACAGGGTCCAGACTGAAGCTTTCTTT. It codes for CASSFDRVQTEAFF.

V and J are TRBV5-1 and TRBJ2-7; D is tentatively TRBD1 or TRBD2 (5 bases each). Germline V gene sequence: CDR1 SGHRS, CDR2 YFSETQ. The CDR3 runs 15 residues. The V and J ends lost 4 bases and 0 bases respectively, with 14 bases between them. The CDR3 DNA is TGCGCCAGCAGCCCCGCCGGGGCCCCCTCCTACGAGCAGTACTTC. Protein product: CASSPAGAPSYEQYF.

The gene calls are TRBV27 and TRBJ2-3, with TRBD2 matching 11 bases. The CDR3 is made up of 16 amino acids. Per germline, CDR1 MNHEY and CDR2 SMNVEV (reference sequence). The V gene end was trimmed by 6 bases and the J gene end by 1 base; junction bases not matched to a gene: 6. CDR3 DNA sequence: TGTGCCAGCAGGCTCATGACTAGCGGGGGCACAGATACGCAGTATTTT. Protein: CASRLMTSGGTDTQYF.

In its sample, this clone was seen a few times. The chain uses TRBV4-1 and TRBJ1-5; TRBD1 aligns across 8 bases. The trim removed 0 bases at V and 5 bases at J, leaving 3 bases unmatched. Germline V gene sequence: CDR1 MGHRA, CDR2 YSYEKL. The CDR3 is made up of 15 amino acids. The CDR3 DNA follows: TGCGCCAGCAGCCAAGAAGGGACAGGAGATCAGCCCCAGCATTTT. This sequence encodes CASSQEGTGDQPQHF.

The chain carries TRBV30 and TRBJ1-2; D call uncertain. CDR1 is GTSNPN and CDR2 is SVGIG in the germline V gene (reference sequence). The CDR3 spans 15 residues. V was clipped by 2 bases and J by 0 bases, with 13 bases between them. Here the CDR3 DNA reads TGTGCCTGGAGTTTGATCGGGCTAGCTAACTATGGCTACACCTTC. As protein: CAWSLIGLANYGYTF. The variable domain in full, with the rest retrieved from reference TRBV30 and TRBJ1-2, is SQTIHQWPATLVQPVGSPLSLECTVEGTSNPNLYWYRQAAGRGLQLLFYSVGIGQISSEVPQNLSASRPQDRQFILSSKKLLLSDSGFYLCAWSLIGLANYGYTFGSGTRLTVV.

V usage is TRBV9 and J usage is TRBJ1-4; no reliable D call. CDR3 length: 17 residues. Germline V lookup: CDR1 SGDLS, CDR2 YYNGEE. V lost 4 bases, J lost 2 bases, and 18 bases lay in between. The CDR3 is CASSPGGYGRTNEKLFF. For the CDR3, the DNA is TGTGCCAGCAGCCCTGGAGGTTACGGAAGGACTAATGAAAAACTGTTTTTT.

V is TRBV7-2 and J is TRBJ2-2; D perhaps matches TRBD1 (6 bases). Looked up from germline, CDR1 is SGHTA and CDR2 is FQGNSA. The germline V and J ends were trimmed by 4 bases and 4 bases, with 16 bases remaining between them. This CDR3 contains 16 residues. CDR3 sequence reads: CASSSYREIGTGELFF. The CDR3 nucleotides read TGTGCCAGCAGCTCGTACAGGGAGATCGGCACCGGGGAGCTGTTTTTT.

Here the CDR3 reads CASSLGTSGGLGTGELFF. Written as DNA, the CDR3 is TGCGCCAGCAGCCTAGGGACTAGCGGGGGCCTGGGGACCGGGGAGCTGTTTTTT. This chain links TRBV5-1 with TRBJ2-2; 14 bases line up with TRBD2. V was clipped by 4 bases and J by 5 bases; unmatched bases: 10. Per the germline V gene, CDR1 is SGHRS and CDR2 is YFSETQ. This CDR3 contains 18 residues.

This clone appeared a few times. The chain links TRBV19 to TRBJ1-1, with 7 bases lining up with TRBD1. CDR3 size: 13 residues. Per the germline V gene, CDR1 is LNHDA and CDR2 is SQIVND (reference sequence). Unmatched junction bases numbered 2, after V lost 1 base and J lost 6 bases. CDR3 nucleotide sequence: TGTGCCAGTAGTATAGGGGGGACAGCTGAAGCTTTCTTT. As protein: CASSIGGTAEAFF.

V is TRBV6-5 and J is TRBJ1-2; 7 bases fit TRBD1. CDR1 MNHEY and CDR2 SVGAGI come from the germline V gene. Losses at the gene ends were 6 bases for V and 4 bases for J; bases not matched to a gene: 11. The CDR3 extends over 15 amino acids. The CDR3 bases are TGTGCCAGCAGCCAGGGGGATTTACGGGCCTATGGCTACACCTTC. It codes for CASSQGDLRAYGYTF.

CDR3 bases: TGTGCCAGCAACAACAGGGGACGGGACACTGAAGCTTTCTTT. Amino acids: CASNNRGRDTEAFF. The chain has TRBV6-1 and TRBJ1-1; 7 bases agree with TRBD1. Germline V gene lookup returns CDR1 MNHNS and CDR2 SASEGT. This CDR3 has 14 residues. V was pared by 7 bases and J by 3 bases, with 8 bases of the junction left unmatched.